The rows below give T cell receptor beta chains drawn from one sample of a study of T cell responses to AZD1222 COVID-19 vaccine. Using immunoSEQ multiplex PCR, the repertoire was profiled, and TCRdb retains in-frame clones only, with some absent. Of under 200,000 clones listed, 90% were seen once; the top ten hold about 1.4%. Source: peripheral blood, taken on day 0 of AZD1222 vaccination. The receptors were sampled from an adult in good health. Both conserved end residues are part of each CDR3. Each record gives: D gene, J gene, V gene, clone size, CDR3 protein, CDR3 DNA. A D gene is named only where the DNA matches it firmly. Clone size is stated in some rows and not others, as once, few, many or a class when expanded.

- TRBJ2-5 TRBV10-3 - CAISDWGQETQYF TGTGCCATCAGTGATTGGGGGCAAGAGACCCAGTACTTC
- TRBJ2-7 TRBV5-1 - CASSRDMGFYEQYF TGCGCCAGCAGCCGGGACATGGGTTTTTACGAGCAGTACTTC
- TRBJ1-5 TRBV27 - CASSLWAGQPQHF TGTGCCAGCAGTTTATGGGCCGGCCAGCCCCAGCATTTT
TRBD2 TRBJ2-5 TRBV7-9 - CASSLASGAAETQYF TGTGCCAGCAGCTTGGCTAGCGGGGCCGCCGAGACCCAGTACTTC
- TRBJ1-1 TRBV27 few CASSKGLTNTEAFF TGTGCCAGCAGTAAGGGCCTTACGAACACTGAAGCTTTCTTT
- TRBJ1-5 TRBV6-5 - CASSSSGTSNQPQHF TGTGCCAGCAGTTCTTCCGGGACCTCGAATCAGCCCCAGCATTTT
- TRBJ1-1 TRBV7-9 - CASSLGQVGYTEAFF TGTGCCAGCAGCTTAGGGCAGGTGGGGTACACTGAAGCTTTCTTT
TRBD2 TRBJ2-7 TRBV6-2/TRBV6-3 few CASSSTSGGYGQYF TGTGCCAGCAGTTCGACTAGCGGGGGCTACGGGCAGTACTTC
- TRBJ2-3 TRBV5-4 - CASSLDILATDTQYF TGTGCCAGCAGCTTGGACATTCTAGCGACAGATACGCAGTATTTT
- TRBJ2-1 TRBV28 - CASSLRGTVRPEQFF TGTGCCAGCAGTTTAAGGGGGACCGTTAGGCCTGAGCAGTTCTTC
- TRBJ1-1 TRBV5-1 once CASRTQGDTEAFF TGCGCCAGCAGGACACAGGGAGACACTGAAGCTTTCTTT
- TRBJ1-1 TRBV9 once CASSAHKTGLNTEAFF TGTGCCAGCAGCGCACATAAGACAGGACTGAACACTGAAGCTTTCTTT
TRBD1 TRBJ1-1 TRBV5-1 - CASSLGRSGTGGTEAFF TGCGCCAGCAGCTTGGGGCGCTCCGGGACAGGGGGCACTGAAGCTTTCTTT
- TRBJ2-7 TRBV10-3 - CAISSDLDSYEQYF TGTGCCATCAGCTCGGACCTTGACTCCTACGAGCAGTACTTC
- TRBJ2-1 TRBV28 - CASSLSDRFFYNEQFF TGTGCCAGCAGTTTATCGGACCGCTTTTTTTACAATGAGCAGTTCTTC
TRBD2 TRBJ2-3 TRBV6-5 - CASSLAGGRTDTQYF TGTGCCAGCAGTCTAGCGGGGGGGCGGACAGATACGCAGTATTTT
- TRBJ1-1 TRBV5-1 - CASSLVAYSNTEAFF TGCGCCAGCAGCTTGGTCGCCTACTCGAACACTGAAGCTTTCTTT
- TRBJ2-3 TRBV5-6 - CASSSPKWPSTDTQYF TGTGCCAGCAGCAGCCCGAAGTGGCCTAGCACAGATACGCAGTATTTT
- TRBJ1-2 TRBV5-4 - CASSLVPGYGYGYTF TGTGCCAGCAGCTTGGTTCCAGGCTACGGCTATGGCTACACCTTC
- TRBJ1-1 TRBV18 - CASSTGQNTEAFF TGTGCCAGCTCAACGGGTCAGAACACTGAAGCTTTCTTT
TRBD1 TRBJ1-2 TRBV27 - CASSLKTGDSYGYTF TGTGCCAGCAGTTTGAAGACAGGGGATTCCTATGGCTACACCTTC
- TRBJ1-6 TRBV4-1 - CASSQAGTQDSPLHF TGCGCCAGCAGCCAAGCCGGGACACAGGACTCACCCCTCCACTTT
TRBD1 TRBJ1-5 TRBV24-1 - CATSDSPTGVNQPQHF TGTGCCACCAGTGACTCACCCACAGGGGTGAATCAGCCCCAGCATTTT
- TRBJ1-2 TRBV28 once CASSLSLGGYTF TGTGCCAGCAGTTTATCCCTCGGTGGCTACACCTTC
- TRBJ1-6 TRBV2 - CASSGRPMRPLHF TGTGCCAGCAGCGGCCGGCCTATGCGGCCCCTCCACTTT
TRBD1 TRBJ1-2 TRBV7-2 once CASSLGGSQGSYGYTF TGTGCCAGCAGCTTAGGAGGCTCACAGGGGAGCTATGGCTACACCTTC
TRBD1 TRBJ2-5 TRBV18 few CASSPTGTGGGETQYF TGTGCCAGCTCACCGACAGGGACAGGGGGAGGAGAGACCCAGTACTTC
TRBD1 TRBJ1-2 TRBV27 - CASSFKWTGSYGYTF TGTGCCAGCAGTTTTAAGTGGACAGGCAGCTATGGCTACACCTTC
TRBD1 TRBJ1-1 TRBV19 - CASSPLAGGFEAFF TGTGCCAGTAGTCCTCTGGCAGGGGGTTTTGAAGCTTTCTTT
TRBD1 TRBJ1-4 TRBV27 - CASTKDRRGEKLFF TGTGCCAGCACAAAGGACAGGCGAGGGGAAAAACTGTTTTTT
- TRBJ1-1 TRBV27 - CASRSLLNTEAFF TGTGCCAGCCGCAGCCTCTTGAACACTGAAGCTTTCTTT
- TRBJ2-1 TRBV11-3 - CASSDPGEVNEQFF TGTGCCAGCAGCGATCCAGGGGAGGTCAATGAGCAGTTCTTC
TRBD1 TRBJ1-2 TRBV3-1/TRBV3-2 - CASSLLRDSYGYTF TGTGCCAGCAGCCTACTGCGGGACAGCTATGGCTACACCTTC
TRBD1 TRBJ2-7 TRBV7-2 - CASSQATGGMDEQYF TGTGCCAGCAGCCAAGCTACAGGGGGCATGGACGAGCAGTACTTC
- TRBJ1-1 TRBV28 once CASSLRRGEAFF TGTGCCAGCAGTTTAAGAAGGGGTGAAGCTTTCTTT
- TRBJ1-5 TRBV13 once CASSLGPINQPQHF TGTGCCAGCAGCTTAGGCCCAATCAATCAGCCCCAGCATTTT
- TRBJ1-3 TRBV27 - CASSPLGRASGNTIYF TGTGCCAGCAGTCCTCTTGGGCGGGCCTCTGGAAACACCATATATTTT
- TRBJ1-5 TRBV6-2/TRBV6-3 - CASSVSGPLNQPQHF TGTGCCAGCAGTGTCTCGGGACCACTCAATCAGCCCCAGCATTTT
TRBD1 TRBJ1-6 TRBV6-4 - CASSRLGTGNSPLHF TGTGCCAGCAGTCGTCTAGGGACAGGGAATTCACCCCTCCACTTT
TRBD1 TRBJ2-7 TRBV28 - CASSNPGQGIYEQYF TGTGCCAGCTCCAATCCGGGACAGGGAATCTACGAGCAGTACTTC
- TRBJ1-3 TRBV7-9 - CASSPLGSGNTIYF TGTGCCAGCAGCCCCCTAGGTTCTGGAAACACCATATATTTT
TRBD1 TRBJ1-2 TRBV6-1 - CASSADGQGVNYGYTF TGTGCCAGCAGTGCCGACGGACAGGGCGTTAACTATGGCTACACCTTC
- TRBJ2-3 TRBV5-1 - CASSLYVYSTDTQYF TGCGCCAGCAGCTTGTATGTCTACAGCACAGATACGCAGTATTTT
- TRBJ1-5 TRBV4-2 - CASSPRQDDLMSNQPQHF TGTGCCAGCAGCCCCCGACAGGATGATCTGATGAGCAATCAGCCCCAGCATTTT
- TRBJ1-5 TRBV29-1 - CSVQYVRDQPQHF TGCAGCGTTCAATACGTTAGGGATCAGCCCCAGCATTTT
- TRBJ2-1 TRBV29-1 - CSVEGQDNEQFF TGCAGCGTTGAAGGACAGGACAATGAGCAGTTCTTC
TRBD1 TRBJ1-2 TRBV19 - CASRRSQGALYGYTF TGTGCCAGTAGACGGTCACAGGGGGCCCTCTATGGCTACACCTTC
- TRBJ1-3 TRBV7-9 - CASSLRRRFSGNTIYF TGTGCCAGCAGCTTAAGGCGTAGGTTCTCTGGAAACACCATATATTTT
- TRBJ1-2 TRBV28 - CASSPPGNYGYTF TGTGCCAGCAGTCCCCCGGGGAACTATGGCTACACCTTC
- TRBJ2-7 TRBV27 - CASSLSGLAGGYEQYF TGTGCCAGCAGTTTATCGGGGCTAGCTGGAGGGTACGAGCAGTACTTC
TRBD1 TRBJ1-5 TRBV2 - CASATGALSNQPQHF TGTGCCAGTGCTACAGGGGCCCTTAGCAATCAGCCCCAGCATTTT
TRBD1 TRBJ1-3 TRBV6-5 - CASSYSRGQGRNTIYF TGTGCCAGCAGTTACTCGAGGGGACAGGGAAGGAACACCATATATTTT
- TRBJ1-2 TRBV2 - CASSEVGYTF TGTGCCAGCAGTGAAGTTGGCTACACCTTC
- TRBJ2-3 TRBV18 - CASSPGLTDTQYF TGTGCCAGCTCACCCGGCTTGACAGATACGCAGTATTTT
- TRBJ2-5 TRBV7-9 - CASSLPEGHQETQYF TGTGCCAGCAGCTTACCGGAGGGGCATCAAGAGACCCAGTACTTC
- TRBJ1-2 TRBV27 - CASSVAANYGYTF TGTGCCAGCAGTGTGGCGGCTAACTATGGCTACACCTTC
- TRBJ1-2 TRBV2 - CASSEGQSGIYTF TGTGCCAGCAGTGAAGGACAGAGCGGGATCTACACCTTC
- TRBJ1-1 TRBV5-1 - CASSDRVQGLTEAFF TGCGCCAGCAGCGATAGGGTTCAGGGATTAACTGAAGCTTTCTTT
- TRBJ1-1 TRBV28 once CASSLVGTEAFF TGTGCCAGCAGTCTCGTGGGCACTGAAGCTTTCTTT
- TRBJ1-5 TRBV4-1 - CASSQVAVRENSNQPQHF TGCGCCAGCAGCCAAGTGGCCGTTCGGGAAAATAGCAATCAGCCCCAGCATTTT